The present TCR beta chain was sequenced within a study of blood T cell repertoires in COVID-19. Whole-study context: COVID-19 samples, acute and convalescent, were from the United States, Italy and Spain. Sample material is recorded as cDNA or gDNA derived from T cells, B-cell-depleted T cells, or PBMCs.

Under the authors' procedure: Cell counts per sample came from amplifying reference gene primers. This table comes from immunoSEQ multiplex PCR, and its TCRdb copy is limited to in-frame clones, with some not included. Clonal size and the V and J genes are those of that table, whereas D and trimming came from the DNA. The table shows about 55,000 clones, with roughly four fifths occurring only once. From germline, CDR1 is MNHEY and CDR2 SVGAGI. The CDR3 has 15 residues. V was shortened by 2 bases and J by 7 bases, with 17 bases between the two germline ends. The receptor's source is a woman aged 55-70 years with acute or convalescent COVID-19. The sample was peripheral blood. The chain combines TRBV6-5 with TRBJ1-2; no clear D. The CDR3 sequence: CASSYDRAASGGYTF. CDR3 nucleotide sequence: TGTGCCAGCAGTTACGATCGAGCAGCGAGCGGTGGCTACACCTTC.